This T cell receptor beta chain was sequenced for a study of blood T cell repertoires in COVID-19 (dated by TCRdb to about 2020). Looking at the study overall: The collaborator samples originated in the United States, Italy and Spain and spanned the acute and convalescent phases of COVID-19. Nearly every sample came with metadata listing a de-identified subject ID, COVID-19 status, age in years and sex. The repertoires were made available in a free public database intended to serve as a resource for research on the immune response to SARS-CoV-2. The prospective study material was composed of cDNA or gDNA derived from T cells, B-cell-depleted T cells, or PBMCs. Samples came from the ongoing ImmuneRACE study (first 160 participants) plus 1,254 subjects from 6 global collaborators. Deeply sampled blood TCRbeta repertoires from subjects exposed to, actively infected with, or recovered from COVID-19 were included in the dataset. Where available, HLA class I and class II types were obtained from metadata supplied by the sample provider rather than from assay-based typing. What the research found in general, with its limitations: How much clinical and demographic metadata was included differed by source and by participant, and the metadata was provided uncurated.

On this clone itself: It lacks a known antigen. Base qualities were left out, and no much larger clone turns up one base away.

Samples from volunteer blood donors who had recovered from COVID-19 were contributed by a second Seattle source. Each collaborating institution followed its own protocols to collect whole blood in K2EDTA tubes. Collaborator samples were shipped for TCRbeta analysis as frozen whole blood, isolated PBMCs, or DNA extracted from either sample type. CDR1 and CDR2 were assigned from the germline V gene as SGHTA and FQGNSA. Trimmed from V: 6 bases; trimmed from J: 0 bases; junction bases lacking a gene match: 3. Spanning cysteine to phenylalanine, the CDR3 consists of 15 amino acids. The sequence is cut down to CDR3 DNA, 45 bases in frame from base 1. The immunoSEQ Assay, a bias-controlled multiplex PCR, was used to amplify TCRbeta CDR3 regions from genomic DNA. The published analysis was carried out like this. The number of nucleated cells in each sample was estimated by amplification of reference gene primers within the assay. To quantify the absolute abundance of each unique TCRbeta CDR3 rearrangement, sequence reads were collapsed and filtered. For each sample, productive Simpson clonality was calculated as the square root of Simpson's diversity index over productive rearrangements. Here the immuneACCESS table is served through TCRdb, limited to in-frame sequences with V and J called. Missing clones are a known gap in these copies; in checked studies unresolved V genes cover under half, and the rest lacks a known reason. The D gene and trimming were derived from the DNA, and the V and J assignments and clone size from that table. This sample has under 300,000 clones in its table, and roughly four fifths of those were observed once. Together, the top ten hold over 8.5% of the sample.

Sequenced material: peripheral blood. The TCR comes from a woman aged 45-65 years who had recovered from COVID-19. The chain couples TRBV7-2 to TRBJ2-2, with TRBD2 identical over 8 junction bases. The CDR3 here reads CASRPGLANTGELFF. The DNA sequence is TGTGCCAGCAGACCGGGACTAGCGAACACCGGGGAGCTGTTTTTT.